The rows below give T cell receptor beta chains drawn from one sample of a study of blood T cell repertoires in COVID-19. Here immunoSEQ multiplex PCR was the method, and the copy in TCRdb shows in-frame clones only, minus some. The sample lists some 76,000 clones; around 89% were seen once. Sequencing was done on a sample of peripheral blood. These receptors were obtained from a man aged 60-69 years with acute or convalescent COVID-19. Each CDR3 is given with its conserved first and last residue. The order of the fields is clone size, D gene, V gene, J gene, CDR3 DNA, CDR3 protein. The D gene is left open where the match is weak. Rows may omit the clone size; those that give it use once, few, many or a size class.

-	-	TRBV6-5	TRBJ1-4	TGTGCCACGGCGGCAACTAATGAAAAACTGTTTTTT	CATAATNEKLFF
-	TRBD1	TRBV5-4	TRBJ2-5	TGTGCCAGCAGCTTGGGATACAGGGGGACCCAGTACTTC	CASSLGYRGTQYF
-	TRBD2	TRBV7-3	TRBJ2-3	TGTGCCAGCAGCCCTCAATCTAGCGGGGAGGGCACAGATACGCAGTATTTT	CASSPQSSGEGTDTQYF
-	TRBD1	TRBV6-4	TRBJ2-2	TGTGCCAGCGGTCCATCCAGGGGGCGAAACACCGGGGAGCTGTTTTTT	CASGPSRGRNTGELFF
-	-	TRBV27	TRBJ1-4	TGTGCCAGCAGTTTAACGGGCAGAGGGACTAATGAAAAACTGTTTTTT	CASSLTGRGTNEKLFF
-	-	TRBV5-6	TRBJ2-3	TGTGCCAGCAGCGGCCGGCCCGGGGTCACAGATACGCAGTATTTT	CASSGRPGVTDTQYF
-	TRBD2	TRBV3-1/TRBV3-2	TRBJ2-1	TGTGCCAGCAGCCCGGGGGTCCTAGCGGTGGGGAATGAGCAGTTCTTC	CASSPGVLAVGNEQFF
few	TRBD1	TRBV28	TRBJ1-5	TGTGCCAGCAGTAGCACCGGGACAGGGGTAGTTAGCAATCAGCCCCAGCATTTT	CASSSTGTGVVSNQPQHF
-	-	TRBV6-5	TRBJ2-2	TGTGCCAGCAGCATCGGGGAGCTGTTTTTT	CASSIGELFF
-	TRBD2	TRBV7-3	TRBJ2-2	TGTGCCAGCAGCTTCCTAGCGGGAGCAGGCCGGGAGCTGTTTTTT	CASSFLAGAGRELFF
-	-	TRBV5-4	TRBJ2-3	TGTGCCAGCAGCTTTGGCAGTAACACAGATACGCAGTATTTT	CASSFGSNTDTQYF
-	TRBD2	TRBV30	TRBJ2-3	TGTGCCTGGGAAACTAGCGGGCGGACAGATACGCAGTATTTT	CAWETSGRTDTQYF
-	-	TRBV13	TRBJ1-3	TGTGCCAGCAGACGATCCGGAGCCGGAAACACCATATATTTT	CASRRSGAGNTIYF
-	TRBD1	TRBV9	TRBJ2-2	TGTGCCACAGGACAGGGACCAAGCGGGGAGCTGTTTTTT	CATGQGPSGELFF
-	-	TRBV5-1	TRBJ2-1	TGCGCCAGCAGCTGGGGACACGGAGACAATGAGCAGTTCTTC	CASSWGHGDNEQFF
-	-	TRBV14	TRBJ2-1	TGTGCCAGCAGCCAAGTTCAGGGGTCCTCCTACAATGAGCAGTTCTTC	CASSQVQGSSYNEQFF
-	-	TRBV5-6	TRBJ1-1	TGTGCCAGCAGCTTCTCAGTGAACACTGAAGCTTTCTTT	CASSFSVNTEAFF
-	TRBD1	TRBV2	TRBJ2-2	TGTGCCAGCAGGGACAGGGAGACCGGGGAGCTGTTTTTT	CASRDRETGELFF
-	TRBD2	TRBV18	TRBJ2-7	TGTGCCAGCTCACCCAGAAGCGGGGAAGCCTCCTACGAGCAGTACTTC	CASSPRSGEASYEQYF
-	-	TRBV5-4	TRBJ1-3	TGTGCCAGCAGCTTGACGCAAGGGGTCGGAAACACCATATATTTT	CASSLTQGVGNTIYF
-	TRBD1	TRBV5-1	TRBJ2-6	TGCGCCAGCAGCTATCCAGGGGGCTCTGGGGCCAACGTCCTGACTTTC	CASSYPGGSGANVLTF
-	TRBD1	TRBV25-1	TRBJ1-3	TGTGCCAGCAGTGATGGGCACCCGGGACAGGGAAACACCATATATTTT	CASSDGHPGQGNTIYF
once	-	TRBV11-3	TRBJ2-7	TGTGCCAGCAGCTTCGGTGGACAGAGCTCCTACGAGCAGTACTTC	CASSFGGQSSYEQYF
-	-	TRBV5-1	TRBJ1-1	TGCGCCAGCAGGCGCGATCCAGGTGGCAACACTGAAGCTTTCTTT	CASRRDPGGNTEAFF
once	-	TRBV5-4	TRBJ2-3	TGTGCCAGCAGCTCCGCAGGGGGGACAGATACGCAGTATTTT	CASSSAGGTDTQYF
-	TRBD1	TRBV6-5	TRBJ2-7	TGTGCCAGCAGGATGACAGGGAACATCTACGAGCAGTACTTC	CASRMTGNIYEQYF
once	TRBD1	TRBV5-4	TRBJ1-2	TGTGCCAGCAGCTTTGAGGGGGCGGACTATGGCTACACCTTC	CASSFEGADYGYTF
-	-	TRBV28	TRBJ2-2	TGTGCCAGCACCCGAACCAGAACCGGGGAGCTGTTTTTT	CASTRTRTGELFF
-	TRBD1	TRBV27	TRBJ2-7	TGTGCCAGCAGCACCAGGGGGTTACCGTTTGAGCAGTACTTC	CASSTRGLPFEQYF
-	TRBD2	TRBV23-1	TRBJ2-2	TGCGCCAAAAAGCGGGGGGGCTTTCTCGGGGAGCTGTTTTTT	CAKKRGGFLGELFF
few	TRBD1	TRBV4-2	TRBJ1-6	TGTGCCAGCAGCCAACGGAGGGGGACAGGGGATTCCTATAATTCACCCCTCCACTTT	CASSQRRGTGDSYNSPLHF
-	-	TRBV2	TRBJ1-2	TGTGCCAGCAGAACGGGGGGCTACACCTTC	CASRTGGYTF
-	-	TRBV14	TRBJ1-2	TGTGCCAGCAGCCAACCCGGGGCTAACTATGGCTACACCTTC	CASSQPGANYGYTF
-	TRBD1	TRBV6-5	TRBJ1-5	TGTGCCAGCAGTCACAGGGGGTACGGGCAGCCCCAGCATTTT	CASSHRGYGQPQHF
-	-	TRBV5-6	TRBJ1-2	TGTGCCAGCAGCTTGGCCCCTCCGGGACTGACACATGGCTACACCTTC	CASSLAPPGLTHGYTF
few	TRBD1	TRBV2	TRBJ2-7	TGTGCCAGCAGGTCCCGGGACAGCTCCTACGAGCAGTACTTC	CASRSRDSSYEQYF
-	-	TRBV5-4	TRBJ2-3	TGTGCCAGCAGAAGAGGTAATTCTCAGCCAGATACGCAGTATTTT	CASRRGNSQPDTQYF
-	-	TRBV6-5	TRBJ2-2	TGTGCCAGCACCCCAGGGGAAACCGGGGAGCTGTTTTTT	CASTPGETGELFF
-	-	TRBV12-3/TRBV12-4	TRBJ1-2	TGTGCCAGCACACAAGGCGAACTAAGCTACACCTTC	CASTQGELSYTF
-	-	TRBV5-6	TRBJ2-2	TGTGCCAGCAGCTTGGGTATAGTGGCGAACACCGGGGAGCTGTTTTTT	CASSLGIVANTGELFF
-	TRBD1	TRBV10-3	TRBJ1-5	TGTGCCATCGGACAGGGAGACAATCAGCCCCAGCATTTT	CAIGQGDNQPQHF
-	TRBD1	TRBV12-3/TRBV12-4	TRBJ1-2	TGTGCCAGCAGTGGGGGACAGCAATTTGGCTACACCTTC	CASSGGQQFGYTF
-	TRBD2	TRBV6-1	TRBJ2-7	TGTGCCAGCAGTGAAGGACTAGCGGATCTCTCCTACGAGCAGTACTTC	CASSEGLADLSYEQYF